This passage covers 16 T cell receptor beta chains from one sample sequenced in a study of blood T cell repertoires in COVID-19 (dated by TCRdb to the early 2020s). The library relied on the immunoSEQ multiplex PCR assay. TCRdb's version of the immuneACCESS table is confined to in-frame rearrangements and falls short of the full clone set. An unresolved V gene accounts for under half of the shortfall where checked; the remainder is of unknown origin. The sample table lists approximately 170,000 clones, less than 90% of them with a count of one. The ten most abundant clones make up roughly 4.5% of the sample. Sequenced: PBMCs or T cells enriched from blood (not recorded which). All receptors derive from a woman between 45 and 65 years old who had recovered from COVID-19.

This chain connects TRBV9 to TRBJ1-6, with 11 bases identical to TRBD1. Germline V gene sequence: CDR1 SGDLS, CDR2 YYNGEE. After removal of 2 bases from V and 9 bases from J, the junction contained 4 bases not matched to a gene. This CDR3 is 15 amino acids long. The DNA for the CDR3 is TGTGCCAGCAGCGTGGGGACAGGGGGAAGTTCACCCCTCCACTTT. This translates into CASSVGTGGSSPLHF.

The chain uses TRBV5-1 and TRBJ2-5; 7 bases are a match to TRBD2. Germline-derived CDR1 and CDR2 are SGHRS and YFSETQ. CDR3 size: 14 residues. J gave up 2 bases and V 7 bases, and 8 bases lay outside the gene matches. The CDR3 coding sequence is TGCGCCAGCCAACGGTCGGGGGGACAAGAGACCCAGTACTTC. As protein: CASQRSGGQETQYF.

The CDR3 loop reads CASRVAGNYNEQFF. The CDR3 DNA reads TGTGCCAGCAGGGTAGCGGGGAACTACAATGAGCAGTTCTTC. The chain links TRBV6-5 to TRBJ2-1; 8 nucleotides agree with TRBD2. Germline assignment: CDR1 MNHEY and CDR2 SVGAGI. The trim removed 6 bases at V and 3 bases at J, leaving 4 bases unmatched. This CDR3 has 14 amino acids.

This clone was seen a single time. The chain employs TRBV5-1 and TRBJ1-6; D possibly corresponds to TRBD1 (5 bases). CDR3 length: 18 amino acids. Per germline, CDR1 SGHRS and CDR2 YFSETQ. V was trimmed by 0 bases and J by 7 bases, leaving 20 bases between them. CDR3: CASSLERGGGRANSPLHF. CDR3 coding DNA: TGCGCCAGCAGCTTGGAGAGGGGAGGAGGAAGGGCAAATTCACCCCTCCACTTT.

The rearrangement links TRBV20-1 to TRBJ2-5; possible D gene TRBD2, 6 bases. The germline V gene has CDR1 DFQATT and CDR2 SNEGSKA (reference sequence). The CDR3 has 16 amino acids. V was pared by 3 bases and J by 2 bases, with 19 bases between. The CDR3 bases are TGCAGTGCTAGTCTTCCCCCCCTTAGCGGTCAAGAGACCCAGTACTTC. It yields the protein CSASLPPLSGQETQYF.

This chain joins TRBV10-3 and TRBJ2-1; 7 positions match TRBD1. Germline lookup yields CDR1 ENHRY and CDR2 SYGVKD. The CDR3 length is 16 residues. The V and J ends lost 7 bases and 4 bases, in that order; junction bases with no gene match: 13. CDR3 sequence: CAITPRQGTEYNEQFF. CDR3 sequence (DNA): TGTGCCATCACCCCTCGACAGGGAACGGAGTACAATGAGCAGTTCTTC.

The V and J genes are TRBV7-9 and TRBJ2-7; 7 bases are a match to TRBD2. J lost 7 bases, V lost 3 bases, and 3 bases had no gene match. Germline values: CDR1 SEHNR, CDR2 FQNEAQ (reference sequence). This CDR3 is built from 12 residues. In DNA, the CDR3 is TGTGCCAGCAGCTTCGGACTAGGGGAGCAGTACGTC. It encodes CASSFGLGEQYV.

This chain uses TRBV3-1 (or the pseudogene TRBV3-2) with TRBJ1-5; D ambiguous. The CDR3 runs to 14 residues. The V gene's germline CDR1 is LGHDT and CDR2 YNNKEL (reference sequence). Between the trimmed V and J ends, which lost 4 bases and 0 bases, there was a span of 7 bases. The CDR3 here is CASSLVYSNQPQHF. The DNA for the CDR3 is TGTGCCAGCAGCCTCGTATATAGCAATCAGCCCCAGCATTTT.

The genes are TRBV12-3 or TRBV12-4 and TRBJ2-1; D is ambiguous. V dropped 3 bases and J dropped 7 bases, with 7 bases sitting between them. This CDR3 contains 12 residues. CDR3 nucleotides: TGTGCCAGCAGTTTCGCACAGAATGAGCAGTTCTTC. This codes for CASSFAQNEQFF.

This clone was seen once. This chain connects TRBV14 to TRBJ1-2; D possibly corresponds to TRBD1 (6 bases). With 8 bases removed from V and 3 bases from J, the gap between germline ends came to 13 bases. CDR1 is SGHDN and CDR2 is FVKESK in the germline V gene. CDR3 length equals 13 residues. CDR3 bases: TGTGCCAGCTCCCGGGACACTCACTATGGCTACACCTTC. It yields the protein CASSRDTHYGYTF.

V is TRBV11-3 and J is TRBJ2-5; 11 bases line up with TRBD2. Germline V lookup: CDR1 SGHNT, CDR2 YENEEA. V lost 2 bases, J lost 2 bases, and 7 bases stayed unmatched. This CDR3 has 17 residues. The CDR3 sequence: CASSLTSGRAHQETQYF. Written as DNA, the CDR3 is TGTGCCAGCAGCTTAACTAGCGGGAGAGCCCATCAAGAGACCCAGTACTTC.

This clone has a handful of counts. The chain employs TRBV5-1 and TRBJ2-3; a weak D match, TRBD1 (7 bases). The CDR3 runs to 15 residues. Deletions cut 4 bases from V and 5 bases from J, with 17 bases between. Germline V gives CDR1 SGHRS, CDR2 YFSETQ. CDR3 coding DNA: TGCGCCAGCAGCCGAGGGACAGCGGAGGGAGATACGCAGTATTTT. Translated, it gives CASSRGTAEGDTQYF.

The chain combines TRBV10-3 with TRBJ2-3, with a possible D match to TRBD2 (5 bases). With 4 bases removed from V and 8 bases from J, the gap between germline ends came to 7 bases. Germline values: CDR1 ENHRY, CDR2 SYGVKD. CDR3 length: 11 residues. CDR3 amino acids: CAISGEFTQYF. DNA for the CDR3: TGTGCCATCAGTGGGGAGTTTACGCAGTATTTT.

This chain links TRBV4-1 with TRBJ1-1; no definite D call. This CDR3 is 16 amino acids long. CDR1 and CDR2 (germline): MGHRA, YSYEKL. V lost 1 base and J 0 bases, leaving 12 bases between the germline ends. The CDR3 region has the DNA TGCGCCAGCAGCCAAGGAACGGGGTTCATGAACACTGAAGCTTTCTTT. This encodes CASSQGTGFMNTEAFF.

This sequence joins TRBV28 and TRBJ2-5; 8 bases align to TRBD1. V shed 5 bases and J 5 bases; nucleotides not matched to a gene: 10. Germline CDR1 is MDHEN and CDR2 is SYDVKM. The CDR3 has 15 residues. This chain's CDR3 is CASSGTGFQRETQYF. CDR3 DNA sequence: TGTGCCAGCAGTGGGACAGGCTTCCAGAGGGAGACCCAGTACTTC.

This clone was picked up a small number of times. The chain recombines TRBV24-1 with TRBJ2-1; D gene unclear. There are 12 residues in the CDR3. With 5 bases removed from V and 7 bases from J, the gap between germline ends came to 8 bases. Germline V CDR1 and CDR2: KGHDR, SFDVKD. CDR3 protein: CATSGLGNEQFF. For the CDR3, the DNA is TGTGCCACCAGTGGACTCGGGAATGAGCAGTTCTTC.